This is a list of T cell receptor beta chains from one sample in a study of T cell responses to AZD1222 COVID-19 vaccine. Libraries were prepared by immunoSEQ multiplex PCR; TCRdb keeps only in-frame clonotypes and omits some of them. The sample records more than 95,000 clones, 80% to 90% being singletons. This specimen was peripheral blood, taken on day 0 of AZD1222 vaccination. These receptor sequences come from an adult in good health. CDR3s include the opening cysteine and the closing phenylalanine or tryptophan. Each record gives: V gene, clone size, J gene, D gene, CDR3 protein, CDR3 DNA. D genes are given only for firm matches. Expanded clones get a size class; other rows say once, few or many, or leave the size out.

>TRBV4-3|.|TRBJ1-2|.
CASSQVPGTGYGYTF
TGCGCCAGCAGCCAAGTTCCAGGCACGGGCTATGGCTACACCTTC
>TRBV18|.|TRBJ2-7|.
CASSPNSGVGGYEQYF
TGTGCCAGCTCACCAAACAGTGGGGTTGGGGGCTACGAGCAGTACTTC
>TRBV2|.|TRBJ2-3|TRBD1
CASTIQGISTDTQYF
TGTGCCAGCACTATACAGGGGATCAGCACAGATACGCAGTATTTT
>TRBV6-5|.|TRBJ1-6|.
CASSSDGPSPLHF
TGTGCCAGCAGTTCGGACGGACCTTCACCCCTCCACTTT
>TRBV2|.|TRBJ2-7|.
CASSESSYEQYF
TGTGCCAGCAGTGAAAGTTCTTACGAGCAGTACTTC
>TRBV4-2|once|TRBJ2-3|.
CASSQETEPTDTQYF
TGTGCCAGCAGCCAAGAAACGGAGCCCACAGATACGCAGTATTTT
>TRBV5-3|.|TRBJ2-4|TRBD2
CARSAGTSGRILIVAKNIQYF
TGTGCCAGAAGCGCTGGGACTAGCGGGAGGATACTAATAGTAGCCAAAAACATTCAGTACTTC
>TRBV11-3|.|TRBJ2-7|TRBD1
CASSLNRGNEQYF
TGTGCCAGCAGCTTAAACAGGGGAAATGAACAGTACTTC
>TRBV9|.|TRBJ2-7|.
CASSVGPTPTYEQYF
TGTGCCAGCAGCGTAGGCCCCACACCAACCTACGAGCAGTACTTC
>TRBV5-6|few|TRBJ2-7|.
CASRHVRGEQYF
TGTGCCAGCAGGCATGTCAGGGGCGAGCAGTACTTC
>TRBV7-9|.|TRBJ2-3|TRBD1
CASNNEGTGTDTQYF
TGTGCCAGCAACAACGAAGGGACAGGCACAGATACGCAGTATTTT
>TRBV11-2|.|TRBJ2-1|.
CASSLGSSYNEQFF
TGTGCCAGCAGCTTAGGTTCGAGCTACAATGAGCAGTTCTTC
>TRBV19|.|TRBJ1-2|TRBD1
CASSSNRGHYGYTF
TGTGCCAGTAGTTCAAACAGGGGACACTATGGCTACACCTTC
>TRBV5-1|.|TRBJ2-5|.
CASSSNGEGRGETQYF
TGCGCCAGCAGCTCCAACGGAGAGGGTCGGGGAGAGACCCAGTACTTC
>TRBV7-2|few|TRBJ1-5|TRBD1
CASSRARTGVNQPQHF
TGTGCCAGCAGCCGTGCCAGGACAGGGGTTAATCAGCCCCAGCATTTT
>TRBV27|few|TRBJ1-5|TRBD1
CATSGQNNQPQHF
TGTGCCACTTCGGGACAGAACAATCAGCCCCAGCATTTT
>TRBV7-2|.|TRBJ2-7|TRBD1
CASSATRDREDEQYF
TGTGCCAGCAGCGCTACCCGGGACAGGGAAGACGAGCAGTACTTC
>TRBV29-1|.|TRBJ2-1|.
CSAHRQNANEQFF
TGCAGCGCCCACAGGCAGAATGCAAATGAGCAGTTCTTC
>TRBV9|.|TRBJ2-1|TRBD2
CASSASRLAGRNEQFF
TGTGCCAGCAGCGCCAGTCGACTAGCGGGACGCAATGAGCAGTTCTTC
>TRBV21-1|.|TRBJ2-7|.
CASSIRQGVRYQAYEQYF
TGTGCCAGCAGCATTCGACAGGGGGTACGTTACCAAGCCTACGAGCAGTACTTC
>TRBV18|.|TRBJ1-1|.
CASSLAAHPSRGGEAFF
TGTGCCAGCTCACTGGCAGCTCACCCCAGTCGGGGTGGTGAAGCTTTCTTT
>TRBV28|.|TRBJ1-4|.
CASSLGSATNEKLFF
TGTGCCAGCAGTTTAGGTTCAGCAACTAATGAAAAACTGTTTTTT
>TRBV28|few|TRBJ1-1|.
CASTPRGDISNTEAFF
TGTGCCAGCACTCCTAGGGGGGACATCTCGAACACTGAAGCTTTCTTT
>TRBV18|.|TRBJ1-6|TRBD1
CASSPSGTGGSSPLHF
TGTGCCAGCTCACCCTCGGGGACAGGGGGCAGTTCACCCCTCCACTTT
>TRBV6-5|.|TRBJ2-5|TRBD2
CASIPGGGSQETQYF
TGTGCCAGCATCCCAGGCGGGGGGTCACAAGAGACCCAGTACTTC
>TRBV13|.|TRBJ2-7|TRBD1
CANNDRAHEQYF
TGTGCCAATAACGACAGGGCTCACGAGCAGTACTTC
>TRBV2|.|TRBJ2-7|.
CASRGPFPQGTYEQYF
TGTGCCAGCAGGGGGCCATTCCCCCAGGGCACCTACGAGCAGTACTTC
>TRBV2|.|TRBJ1-2|.
CASYPGPGGSYGYTF
TGTGCCAGCTACCCCGGGCCCGGCGGATCCTATGGCTACACCTTC
>TRBV11-2|.|TRBJ1-1|.
CASRRDFPNTEAFF
TGTGCCAGCAGACGGGATTTCCCGAACACTGAAGCTTTCTTT
>TRBV4-2|.|TRBJ1-3|.
CASSQDLGTGSGNTIYF
TGTGCCAGCAGCCAAGATCTCGGGACGGGCTCTGGAAACACCATATATTTT
>TRBV5-8|.|TRBJ2-7|.
CASSKTASYEQYF
TGTGCCAGCAGCAAGACGGCCTCCTACGAGCAGTACTTC
>TRBV7-9|.|TRBJ1-5|.
CASSLGTLNQPQHF
TGTGCCAGCAGCTTAGGGACGTTGAATCAGCCCCAGCATTTT
>TRBV5-8|.|TRBJ1-3|TRBD1
CASSQGAGGNTIYF
TGTGCCAGCAGCCAGGGGGCAGGTGGAAACACCATATATTTT
>TRBV19|.|TRBJ2-5|TRBD1
CASSIGDNRGTHQETQYF
TGTGCCAGTAGTATAGGGGACAACAGGGGAACTCACCAAGAGACCCAGTACTTC
>TRBV10-2|.|TRBJ2-7|TRBD2
CASSGPAGTYEQYF
TGCGCCAGCAGTGGGCCAGCGGGGACCTACGAGCAGTACTTC
>TRBV6-4|.|TRBJ2-1|.
CASSAEGGRIEQFF
TGTGCCAGCAGTGCGGAGGGGGGGCGCATTGAGCAGTTCTTC
>TRBV4-2|.|TRBJ2-5|TRBD1
CASSQPPGQGRSSKETQYF
TGTGCCAGCAGCCAACCACCGGGACAGGGAAGGAGTAGCAAGGAGACCCAGTACTTC
>TRBV7-2|.|TRBJ2-5|.
CASSLVRVGETQYF
TGTGCCAGCAGCTTAGTCAGGGTAGGAGAGACCCAGTACTTC
>TRBV5-5|.|TRBJ2-3|TRBD1
CASSYYRGTDTQDTQYF
TGTGCCAGCAGTTATTACAGGGGTACGGACACACAGGATACGCAGTATTTT
>TRBV28|.|TRBJ1-2|TRBD1
CASSFPPGTGGGYTF
TGTGCCAGCAGTTTTCCCCCCGGGACAGGAGGGGGCTACACCTTC
>TRBV11-2|.|TRBJ2-7|.
CASSSPLTRNPSYEQYF
TGTGCCAGCAGCTCGCCCCTGACTAGGAATCCATCCTACGAGCAGTACTTC
>TRBV28|.|TRBJ1-2|.
CASSLYGTHGGYTF
TGTGCCAGCAGTTTGTACGGGACACACGGGGGCTACACCTTC
>TRBV28|few|TRBJ2-7|TRBD2
CASSSSLAGEWYEQYF
TGTGCCAGCAGTTCCTCACTAGCGGGAGAATGGTACGAGCAGTACTTC
>TRBV25-1|.|TRBJ1-3|.
CASSGGRDPRNTIYF
TGTGCCAGCAGTGGGGGAAGGGACCCGAGGAACACCATATATTTT
>TRBV21-1|.|TRBJ2-7|.
CASSKGLAGGEQYF
TGTGCCAGCAGCAAGGGACTAGCGGGAGGTGAGCAGTACTTC
>TRBV2|.|TRBJ1-1|.
CASRGDRGNTEAFF
TGTGCCAGCAGAGGCGACAGAGGCAACACTGAAGCTTTCTTT
>TRBV18|.|TRBJ1-2|.
CASSPRDGYGYTF
TGTGCCAGCTCTCCCCGGGACGGCTATGGCTACACCTTC